This entry concerns a single T cell receptor beta chain. In blood CD8+ and CD4+ T cells, TCR beta underwent sequencing. This entry belongs to a study of CD8 T cells in Susac syndrome. J was trimmed by 2 bases and V by 6 bases; bases with no gene match: 3. The CDR3 extends over 13 amino acids. Germline-derived CDR1 and CDR2 are SQVTM and ANQGSEA. Random hexamers primed reverse transcription of about 0.45 to 1 ug RNA. The amplification used immunoSEQ multiplex PCR on TCR beta CDR3; it spanned 54 Vbeta and 13 Jbeta. TCRdb redid the calling of the immunoSEQ multiplex PCR reads with MiXCR, one entry per CDR3 protein. The data show about 71,000 distinct CDR3 sequences, approximately 96% seen once.

The source material was CD4+ T cells from PBMCs. The origin of this receptor is a human donor with multiple sclerosis. The rearrangement uses TRBV29-1 and TRBJ2-5; TRBD2 matches at 10 bases. CDR3 amino acids: CSVSGGGQETQYF. The CDR3, as DNA: TGCAGCGTCAGCGGGGGGGGACAAGAGACCCAGTACTTC.